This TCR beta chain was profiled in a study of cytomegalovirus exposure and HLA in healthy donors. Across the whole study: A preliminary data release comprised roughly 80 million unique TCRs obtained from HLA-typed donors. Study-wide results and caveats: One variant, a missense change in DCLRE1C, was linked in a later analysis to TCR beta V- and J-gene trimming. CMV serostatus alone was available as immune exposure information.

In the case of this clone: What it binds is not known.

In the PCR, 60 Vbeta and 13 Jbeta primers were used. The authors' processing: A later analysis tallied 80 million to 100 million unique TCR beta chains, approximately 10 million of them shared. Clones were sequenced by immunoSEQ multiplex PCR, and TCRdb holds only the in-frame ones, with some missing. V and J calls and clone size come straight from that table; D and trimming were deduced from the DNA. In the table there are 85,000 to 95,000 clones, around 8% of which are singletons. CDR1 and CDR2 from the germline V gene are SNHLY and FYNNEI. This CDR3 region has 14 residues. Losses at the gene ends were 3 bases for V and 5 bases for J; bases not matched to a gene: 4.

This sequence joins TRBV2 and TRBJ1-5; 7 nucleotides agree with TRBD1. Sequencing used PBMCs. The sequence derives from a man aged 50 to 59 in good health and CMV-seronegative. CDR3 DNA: TGTGCCAGCAGTGACCGTACAGGGGATCAGCCCCAGCATTTT. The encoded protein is CASSDRTGDQPQHF.